The present entry profiles one TCR beta chain with its context. With a J-beta primer mix and a sample-barcoded 5' primer, a second PCR ran roughly 6 to 11 cycles. TCRdb re-analysed the 5' RACE reads in MiXCR, keeping a single row per CDR3 protein. The data show about 1,400,000 distinct CDR3 sequences, with 42% seen just once and roughly 7.9% held by the top ten. CDR3 length: 14 residues. V shed 10 bases and J 5 bases; nucleotides not matched to a gene: 8. CDR1 ENHRY and CDR2 SYGVKD come from the germline V gene. The source of the sample is a study of blood T cells in healthy people across ages. The sample comprised blood. This TCR was recovered from a woman aged 18-29 years in good health. The chain combines TRBV10-3 with TRBJ2-1; TRBD2 aligns across 10 bases. The CDR3 DNA reads as TGTGCCACTAGCGGGGGACGGGCTGACAATGAGCAGTTCTTC. The encoded protein is CATSGGRADNEQFF.